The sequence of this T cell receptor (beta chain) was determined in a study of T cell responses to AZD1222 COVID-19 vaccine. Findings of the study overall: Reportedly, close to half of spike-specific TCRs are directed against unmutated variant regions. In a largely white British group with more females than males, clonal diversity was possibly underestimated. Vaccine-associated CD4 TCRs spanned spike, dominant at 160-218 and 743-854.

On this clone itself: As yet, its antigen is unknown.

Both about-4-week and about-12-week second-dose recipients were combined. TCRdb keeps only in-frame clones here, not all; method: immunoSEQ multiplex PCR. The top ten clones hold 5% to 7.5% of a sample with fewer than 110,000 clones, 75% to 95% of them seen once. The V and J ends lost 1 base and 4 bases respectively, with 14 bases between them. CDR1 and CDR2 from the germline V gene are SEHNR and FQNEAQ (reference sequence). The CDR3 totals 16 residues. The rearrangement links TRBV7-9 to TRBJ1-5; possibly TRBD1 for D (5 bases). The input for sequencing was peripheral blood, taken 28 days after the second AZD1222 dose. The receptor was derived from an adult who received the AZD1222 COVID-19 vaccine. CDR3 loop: CASSLGLAGTNQPQHF. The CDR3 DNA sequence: TGTGCCAGCAGCTTAGGACTTGCAGGGACGAATCAGCCCCAGCATTTT. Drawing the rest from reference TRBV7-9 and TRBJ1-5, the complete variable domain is DTGVSQNPRHKITKRGQNVTFRCDPISEHNRLYWYRQTLGQGPEFLTYFQNEAQLEKSRLLSDRFSAERPKGSFSTLEIQRTEQGDSAMYLCASSLGLAGTNQPQHFGDGTRLSIL.